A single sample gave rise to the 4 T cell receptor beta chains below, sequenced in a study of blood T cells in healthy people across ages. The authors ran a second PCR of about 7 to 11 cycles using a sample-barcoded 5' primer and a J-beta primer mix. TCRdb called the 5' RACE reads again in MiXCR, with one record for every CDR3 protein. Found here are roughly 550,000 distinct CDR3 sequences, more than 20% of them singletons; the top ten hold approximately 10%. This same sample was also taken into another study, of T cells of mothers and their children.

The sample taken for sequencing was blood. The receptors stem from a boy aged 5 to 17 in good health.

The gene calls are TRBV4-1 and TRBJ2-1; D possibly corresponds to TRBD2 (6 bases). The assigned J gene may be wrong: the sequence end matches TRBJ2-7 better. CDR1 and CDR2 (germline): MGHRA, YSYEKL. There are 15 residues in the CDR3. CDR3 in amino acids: CASSQRGLQSYEQYF. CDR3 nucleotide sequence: TGCGCCAGCAGCCAAAGGGGACTCCAATCCTACGAGCAGTACTTC.

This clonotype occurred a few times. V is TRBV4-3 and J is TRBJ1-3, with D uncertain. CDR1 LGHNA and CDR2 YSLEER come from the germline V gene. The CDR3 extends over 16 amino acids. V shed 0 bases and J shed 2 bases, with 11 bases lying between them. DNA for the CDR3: TGCGCCAGCAGCCAAGATATGGGGAACGCTGGAAACACCATATATTTT. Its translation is CASSQDMGNAGNTIYF.

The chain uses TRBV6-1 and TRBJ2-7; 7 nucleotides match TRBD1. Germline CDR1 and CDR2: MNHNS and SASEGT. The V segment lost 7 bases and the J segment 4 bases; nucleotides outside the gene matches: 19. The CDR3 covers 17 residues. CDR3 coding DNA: TGTGCCAGCACCATAAGGGGCGGAAGAACAGGGGCTTACGAGCAGTACTTC. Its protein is CASTIRGGRTGAYEQYF.

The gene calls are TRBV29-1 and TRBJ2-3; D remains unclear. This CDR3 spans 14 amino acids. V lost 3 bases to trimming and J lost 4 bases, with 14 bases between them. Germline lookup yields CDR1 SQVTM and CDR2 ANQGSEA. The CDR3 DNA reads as TGCAGCGTTGAGGGGAAGGGTAGGCCAGATACGCAGTATTTT. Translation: CSVEGKGRPDTQYF.